One and the same sample provided the 30 T cell receptor beta chains below, sequenced in a study of Graves' ophthalmopathy and Graves' hyperthyroidism. CDR3 regions of TCR beta were amplified from RNA transcripts. HTBI primers primed a first-round RT-PCR, and a second-round multiplex PCR followed. Using its own MiXCR run on the multiplex PCR reads, TCRdb lists one record per CDR3 protein. The data hold over a million distinct CDR3 sequences, with approximately 35% observed a single time. The sequencing input was peripheral blood or thyroid tissue (not recorded which). The receptors were sampled from an adult man with Graves' hyperthyroidism.

This clonotype has more than one count but fewer than ten. V usage is TRBV28 and J usage is TRBJ2-5; D uncertain. Trimming removed 4 bases from V and 1 base from J, with 13 bases in between. The CDR3 sequence is 15 residues long. Looked up from germline, CDR1 is MDHEN and CDR2 is SYDVKM. The CDR3 coding sequence is TGTGCCAGCAGTTCCCAGGCTGTCCCCCAAGAGACCCAGTACTTC. This translates into CASSSQAVPQETQYF.

V gene TRBV7-9 combines with J gene TRBJ1-2; TRBD1 is a possible D gene (5 bases). The germline V gene encodes CDR1 SEHNR and CDR2 FQNEAQ (reference sequence). With 1 base removed from V and 3 bases from J, the gap between germline ends came to 18 bases. The CDR3 length is 17 residues. CDR3 residues: CASSLGNFRPGDYGYTF. CDR3 nucleotides: TGTGCCAGCAGCTTAGGAAATTTTAGACCGGGGGACTATGGCTACACCTTC.

V usage is TRBV20-1 and J usage is TRBJ2-7; D tentatively reads TRBD1 or TRBD2 (6 bases each). V lost 3 bases and J 3 bases, leaving 15 bases between the germline ends. The CDR3 loop spans 14 amino acids. Germline values: CDR1 DFQATT, CDR2 SNEGSKA (reference sequence). CDR3 residues: CSARVGGLYYEQYF. CDR3 DNA sequence: TGCAGTGCTAGGGTAGGGGGGCTCTACTACGAGCAGTACTTC.

Notes on this clonotype: This could be a read error, since a much larger clone is one nucleotide away. This chain links TRBV14 with TRBJ2-2; the match to TRBD2 covers 8 bases. Germline-derived CDR1 and CDR2 are SGHDN and FVKESK. The J segment lost 6 bases and the V segment lost 3 bases, leaving 9 bases of the junction unmatched. The CDR3 contains 16 residues. CDR3 sequence reads: CASSQASGSLSGELFF. The CDR3, as DNA: TGTGCCAGCAGCCAGGCAAGCGGGAGCCTGTCCGGGGAGCTGTTTTTT.

This clonotype turned up a few times. The rearrangement links TRBV28 to TRBJ2-2; a possible D gene is TRBD1 (6 bases). Looked up from germline, CDR1 is MDHEN and CDR2 is SYDVKM. V was clipped by 2 bases and J by 4 bases, with 14 bases between them. The CDR3 has 16 residues. CDR3 region: CASSLRAGAGTGELFF. The CDR3 DNA is TGTGCCAGCAGTTTACGGGCAGGGGCGGGCACCGGGGAGCTGTTTTTT.

This clonotype turned up a few times. V is TRBV10-3 and J is TRBJ2-7; possible D gene TRBD2, 6 bases. V was pared by 10 bases and J by 2 bases, with 21 bases between. Germline V gene sequence: CDR1 ENHRY, CDR2 SYGVKD. CDR3 size: 15 residues. The CDR3 protein is CATTGERANTYEQYF. CDR3 sequence (DNA): TGTGCCACCACGGGGGAGCGGGCAAACACCTACGAGCAGTACTTC.

This clonotype was observed a handful of times. The rearrangement joins TRBV12-3 or TRBV12-4 to TRBJ2-7; D ambiguous. There are 14 residues in the CDR3. Trimming removed 3 bases at V and 2 bases at J, with 11 bases between. CDR3 amino acids: CASSFAGKPYEQYF. In DNA form, the CDR3 reads TGTGCCAGCAGTTTTGCCGGTAAACCCTACGAGCAGTACTTC.

This clonotype was observed many times. This chain links TRBV7-7 with TRBJ1-3, with D unclear. CDR3 length: 14 residues. Germline V CDR1 and CDR2: SSHAT, FNYEAQ (reference sequence). The ends were cut back, 1 base at V and 2 bases at J, with 6 bases in the middle. CDR3 DNA sequence: TGTGCCAGCAGCTTAGTGTGGCCTGGAAACACCATATATTTT. This gives the protein CASSLVWPGNTIYF.

A note on this clonotype: One base away lies a much larger clone, so this may be a sequencing read error. The chain recombines TRBV12-3 or TRBV12-4 with TRBJ2-5; no reliable D call. The CDR3 spans 12 residues. The ends were cut back, 7 bases at V and 5 bases at J, with 11 bases in the middle. CDR3: CASKSIYETQYF. CDR3 DNA: TGTGCCAGCAAATCAATCTATGAGACCCAGTACTTC.

The CDR3 coding sequence is TGCAGTGCGGGCGCGTCAGGGGGCGGGGAACAGCCCCAGCATTTT. It codes for CSAGASGGGEQPQHF. The chain uses TRBV20-1 and TRBJ1-5, with 8 bases lining up with TRBD1. The V gene's germline CDR1 is DFQATT and CDR2 SNEGSKA (reference sequence). The CDR3 consists of 15 residues. The V gene end was trimmed by 6 bases and the J gene end by 7 bases; junction bases not matched to a gene: 14.

Details on this clonotype: The CDR3 ends on some other residue instead of the conserved phenylalanine or tryptophan, so this is likely a read error. The chain is built from TRBV6-5 and TRBJ2-6, with 7 bases aligning to TRBD1. With V trimmed by 2 bases and J by 1 base, 5 bases remained unmatched. There are 17 residues in the CDR3. Germline V CDR1 and CDR2: MNHEY, SVGAGI. The CDR3 here is CASSYQGVGSGANVLTS. The CDR3 bases are TGTGCCAGCAGTTACCAGGGGGTCGGATCTGGGGCCAACGTCCTGACTTCC.

J is TRBJ2-2 and V is TRBV7-8; no clear D. The germline CDR1 and CDR2 sequences are SGHVS and FQNEAQ. The CDR3 length is 15 residues. V lost 6 bases and J 3 bases, leaving 14 bases between the germline ends. The CDR3 reads CASSQWAADTGELFF. The CDR3, as DNA: TGTGCCAGCAGTCAATGGGCGGCCGACACCGGGGAGCTGTTTTTT.

This clonotype was detected many times. The chain links TRBV6-2 or TRBV6-3 to TRBJ1-1; D not certain. V gave up 0 bases and J gave up 5 bases, with 7 bases separating them. CDR1 is MNHEY and CDR2 is SVGEGT in the germline V gene. The CDR3 covers 13 residues. The CDR3 loop reads CASSYSDKTEAFF. DNA for the CDR3: TGTGCCAGCAGTTACTCCGACAAGACTGAAGCTTTCTTT.

This clonotype was detected only a few times. The chain is built from TRBV12-3 or TRBV12-4 and TRBJ1-5; a weak D match, TRBD1 (5 bases). Trimming shortened V by 3 bases and J by 4 bases, and 16 bases separated the two germline ends. This CDR3 is built from 16 residues. The CDR3 reads CASSFLGRGVNQPQHF. DNA for the CDR3: TGTGCCAGCAGTTTTCTGGGACGAGGGGTAAATCAGCCCCAGCATTTT.

This clonotype was seen at least ten times. The V and J genes are TRBV7-2 and TRBJ2-7; D is uncertain. The V end was cut by 1 base, the J end by 6 bases, with 13 bases between. The CDR3 runs to 14 residues. Germline assignment: CDR1 SGHTA and CDR2 FQGNSA. The CDR3 DNA reads TGTGCCAGCAGCTTAGTGTGGTTCCCATCCGAGCAGTACTTC. Amino acid sequence: CASSLVWFPSEQYF.

The gene calls are TRBV7-8 and TRBJ2-7; 15 bases align to TRBD2. The CDR3 length is 17 residues. The germline V gene encodes CDR1 SGHVS and CDR2 FQNEAQ. J gave up 3 bases and V 1 base, and 4 bases lay outside the gene matches. The CDR3 DNA is TGTGCCAGCAGCTTAGGGACTAGCGGGAGGGCCCACTACGAGCAGTACTTC. This encodes CASSLGTSGRAHYEQYF.

This clonotype was picked up many times. The rearrangement joins TRBV2 to TRBJ1-5; no definite D call. V was cut by 6 bases and J by 0 bases, with 3 bases left in between. There are 12 residues in the CDR3. Looked up from germline, CDR1 is SNHLY and CDR2 is FYNNEI. The CDR3 reads CASRVSNQPQHF. DNA of the CDR3: TGTGCCAGCAGAGTTAGCAATCAGCCCCAGCATTTT.

This clonotype has a handful of counts. The V call is TRBV7-3, the J call TRBJ1-1; D perhaps matches TRBD1 (6 bases). Trimming cost V 2 bases and J 8 bases, with 15 bases left between them. The CDR3 consists of 14 residues. Germline V gene sequence: CDR1 SGHTA, CDR2 FQGTGA. The DNA of the CDR3 is TGTGCCAGCAGCTTATTAGGGGAGGGGACAGAAGCTTTCTTT. It yields the protein CASSLLGEGTEAFF.

This clonotype was detected ten times or more. The gene calls are TRBV24-1 and TRBJ1-5; D possibly corresponds to TRBD1 (6 bases). This CDR3 contains 13 residues. V was shortened by 6 bases and J by 6 bases, with 11 bases between the two germline ends. The germline CDR1 and CDR2 sequences are KGHDR and SFDVKD. The CDR3 sequence is CATSRGRSQPQHF. The CDR3 region has the DNA TGTGCCACCAGTCGGGGGCGAAGTCAGCCCCAGCATTTT.

This clonotype was detected ten times or more. The chain joins TRBV9 to TRBJ1-2, with unresolved D. Trimming took off 4 bases at V and 7 bases at J, with 14 bases between the two ends. CDR3 length: 13 residues. Germline-derived CDR1 and CDR2 are SGDLS and YYNGEE. CDR3 in amino acids: CASSPATGGGYTF. Here the CDR3 DNA reads TGTGCCAGCAGCCCGGCAACCGGCGGTGGCTACACCTTC.

The table lists this clonotype with a few counts. The chain uses TRBV18 and TRBJ1-1; D is unresolved. The CDR3 covers 14 residues. Germline loops: CDR1 KGHSH, CDR2 LQKENI. V was pared by 6 bases and J by 4 bases, with 15 bases between. CDR3 loop: CASSTEVVGTEAFF. In DNA form, the CDR3 reads TGTGCCAGCTCGACCGAGGTGGTAGGCACTGAAGCTTTCTTT.

The chain links TRBV6-2 or TRBV6-3 to TRBJ2-7; tentative D call: TRBD1 (5 bases). V lost 7 bases to trimming and J lost 7 bases, with 11 bases between them. CDR3 length equals 11 residues. CDR1 and CDR2 (germline): MNHEY, SVGEGT. The CDR3 nucleotides are TGTGCCAGCACCCCTAAGGGGGAGCAGTACTTC. Encoded protein: CASTPKGEQYF.

Note on this clonotype: One end of the junction fails to match germline, which may point to a read error. This sequence joins TRBV20-1 and TRBJ1-2; D is ambiguous. The CDR3 loop spans 14 amino acids. Per the germline V gene, CDR1 is DFQATT and CDR2 is SNEGSKA (reference sequence). For the CDR3, the DNA is TGCAGTGGCCCCCTTGGAGGAAATAACTATGACTACACCTTC. Its protein product is CSGPLGGNNYDYTF.

This clonotype was picked up a small number of times. A much larger clonotype is one base distant, so this may be a read error. CDR3 nucleotides: TGCAGCGCTACAACCGGGACACCCTACGAGCAGTACTTC. It codes for CSATTGTPYEQYF. The gene calls are TRBV29-1 and TRBJ2-7; D might be TRBD1 (6 bases). This CDR3 has 13 amino acids. Per germline, CDR1 SQVTM and CDR2 ANQGSEA. Trimming left V 7 bases short and J 2 bases short, with 15 bases between.

This clonotype was counted ten times or more. This chain joins TRBV27 and TRBJ1-2; 10 bases match TRBD1. V was pared by 6 bases and J by 4 bases, with 5 bases of the junction left unmatched. The CDR3 loop spans 14 amino acids. Germline lookup yields CDR1 MNHEY and CDR2 SMNVEV (reference sequence). The CDR3 DNA sequence: TGTGCCAGCAGACCGACAGGGGGCGGCTATGGCTACACCTTC. Its translation is CASRPTGGGYGYTF.

Concerning this clonotype itself: A much larger clone differs by one base, so this may be a read error. The chain is built from TRBV7-2 and TRBJ1-1, with D unclear. Germline V gene lookup returns CDR1 SGHTA and CDR2 FQGNSA. Trimming took 2 bases from V and 0 from J, leaving 13 bases between them. This CDR3 is built from 16 residues. This chain's CDR3 is CASSLFSGWMNTEAFF. CDR3 nucleotide sequence: TGTGCCAGCAGCTTATTTTCAGGCTGGATGAACACTGAAGCTTTCTTT.

This clonotype turned up a few times. This chain links TRBV2 with TRBJ1-2, with D unresolved. The CDR3 spans 12 residues. Germline CDR1 and CDR2: SNHLY and FYNNEI. Trimming stripped 8 bases from V and 2 bases from J, with 9 bases between. CDR3 nucleotides: TGTGCCAGCGGAACTGAAAACTATGGCTACACCTTC. Its translation is CASGTENYGYTF.

About this clonotype itself: Being one base from a much bigger clone, this may be a read error. This chain uses TRBV7-8 with TRBJ2-3; no reliable D call. CDR3 length: 12 amino acids. Trimming stripped 1 base from V and 5 bases from J, with 4 bases between. CDR1 is SGHVS and CDR2 is FQNEAQ in the germline V gene. Written as DNA, the CDR3 is TGTGCCAGCAGCTTAGGTCTAGATACGCAGTATTTT. Translated: CASSLGLDTQYF. Filled out from reference TRBV7-8 and TRBJ2-3, the complete variable domain reads GAGVSQSPRYKVAKRGQDVALRCDPISGHVSLFWYQQALGQGPEFLTYFQNEAQLDKSGLPSDRFFAERPEGSVSTLKIQRTQQEDSAVYLCASSLGLDTQYFGPGTRLTVL.

In this sample, this clonotype turned up a few times. This chain links TRBV2 with TRBJ2-7, with D unresolved. This CDR3 comprises 14 residues. The germline V gene encodes CDR1 SNHLY and CDR2 FYNNEI. Trimming left V 7 bases short and J 3 bases short, with 16 bases between. For the CDR3, the DNA is TGTGCCAGCACTCTTGGGCCCGTGTACTACGAGCAGTACTTC. Translation: CASTLGPVYYEQYF.

This chain uses TRBV9 with TRBJ2-7, with a possible D match to TRBD2 (6 bases). Trimming stripped 4 bases from V and 3 bases from J, with 14 bases between. Germline V gene sequence: CDR1 SGDLS, CDR2 YYNGEE. The CDR3 consists of 14 residues. CDR3: CASSRGTADYEQYF. DNA of the CDR3: TGTGCCAGCAGCCGGGGGACGGCAGACTACGAGCAGTACTTC. The full variable domain, rest sourced from reference TRBV9 and TRBJ2-7, is DSGVTQTPKHLITATGQRVTLRCSPRSGDLSVYWYQQSLDQGLQFLIQYYNGEERAKGNILERFSAQQFPDLHSELNLSSLELGDSALYFCASSRGTADYEQYFGPGTRLTVT.